This T cell receptor beta chain was found in a study of blood T cell repertoires in COVID-19. The overall study: Sites across the United States, Italy and Spain contributed samples from acute and convalescent COVID-19. From T cells, B-cell-depleted T cells, or PBMCs came the material, which was cDNA or gDNA.

In the source study's methods: Amplification with reference gene primers provided the estimates of nucleated cell counts. The method was immunoSEQ multiplex PCR; TCRdb's version includes in-frame clones alone and lacks a portion of them. V, J and clone size are those of that table, while D and trimming were read from the DNA. This sample has around 250,000 clones, with 85% found just once. This TCR was sampled from a man aged 50-59 years with active or convalescent COVID-19. Sequencing was carried out using peripheral blood.

CDR3 DNA sequence: TGTGCCACCAGCAGAACTCCCGGACTAGAATCCGAGCAGTACTTC. Translation: CATSRTPGLESEQYF. The V call is TRBV15, the J call TRBJ2-7; TRBD2 matches 7 bases. V gave up 2 bases and J gave up 6 bases; unmatched junction bases: 10. This CDR3 has 15 residues. Germline CDR1 LNHNV, CDR2 YYDKDF (reference sequence).